This entry lists 20 T cell receptor beta chains sequenced from one sample in a study of blood T cell repertoires in COVID-19. Sequencing used immunoSEQ multiplex PCR; TCRdb keeps in-frame clones, though not all of them. The sample lists approximately 200,000 clones, 70% to 90% occurring once. The material sequenced was peripheral blood. The receptors here all came from a woman aged 80 or over with acute or convalescent COVID-19.

CDR3 region: CASRLLAVQETQYF. The CDR3 region has the DNA TGTGCCAGCAGACTACTAGCGGTCCAAGAGACCCAGTACTTC. The chain joins TRBV27 to TRBJ2-5; TRBD2 aligns across 8 bases. The CDR3 covers 14 residues. Germline V gene lookup returns CDR1 MNHEY and CDR2 SMNVEV (reference sequence). Trimming cost V 6 bases and J 1 base; bases outside gene matches: 4.

The chain's CDR3 is CASSLSWGPGNTIYF. The CDR3 DNA sequence: TGTGCCAGCAGCTTATCGTGGGGGCCTGGAAACACCATATATTTT. The rearrangement uses TRBV7-2 and TRBJ1-3; tentative D call: TRBD1 (6 bases). CDR1 is SGHTA, CDR2 FQGNSA, per germline. This CDR3 has 15 amino acids. V was pared by 2 bases and J by 2 bases, with 10 bases between. The complete variable domain, with remaining parts taken from reference TRBV7-2 and TRBJ1-3, reads GAGVSQSPSNKVTEKGKDVELRCDPISGHTALYWYRQSLGQGLEFLIYFQGNSAPDKSGLPSDRFSAERTGGSVSTLTIQRTQQEDSAVYLCASSLSWGPGNTIYFGEGSWLTVV.

This rearrangement joins TRBV6-6 to TRBJ2-7; 8 bases are a match to TRBD1. Germline values: CDR1 MNHNY, CDR2 SVGAGI (reference sequence). V lost 2 bases to trimming and J lost 6 bases; unmatched junction nucleotides: 3. This CDR3 region has 13 residues. The CDR3 region has the DNA TGTGCCAGCAGTTACGGGACAGGTGGCGAGCAGTACTTC. It translates to CASSYGTGGEQYF.

The chain is built from TRBV5-1 and TRBJ1-5, with D possibly TRBD1 on 6 matching bases. The CDR3 covers 19 residues. The V end lost 2 bases, the J end lost 2 bases, and 23 bases lay between the germline ends. From germline, CDR1 is SGHRS and CDR2 YFSETQ. CDR3 bases: TGCGCCAGCAGCTTCCTAAAAACAGGGCCCAATGGAGGCAATCAGCCCCAGCATTTT. Translation gives CASSFLKTGPNGGNQPQHF.

The chain links TRBV5-4 to TRBJ2-2; a weak D match, TRBD1 (6 bases). Germline lookup yields CDR1 SGHNT and CDR2 YYREEE (reference sequence). CDR3 length equals 15 residues. V was cut by 0 bases and J by 4 bases, with 10 bases left in between. DNA of the CDR3: TGTGCCAGCAGCTTGGCAGGGGATCTCACCGGGGAGCTGTTTTTT. Its translation is CASSLAGDLTGELFF.

The table lists this clone with a count of one. CDR3 coding DNA: TGTGCCAGCAGTCCCGGACAGGGTCACGGCTATGGCTACACCTTC. Translating gives CASSPGQGHGYGYTF. The rearrangement joins TRBV6-5 to TRBJ1-2, with 8 bases identical to TRBD1. Germline V gives CDR1 MNHEY, CDR2 SVGAGI. The ends lost 5 bases at V and 4 bases at J; junction bases unmatched: 9. CDR3 length: 15 residues.

The CDR3 DNA reads TGTGCCAGCAGTTTATCGACTTCGTATCCCTACAATGAGCAGTTCTTC. As protein: CASSLSTSYPYNEQFF. V and J are TRBV28 and TRBJ2-1; D unclear. This CDR3 spans 16 amino acids. Germline-derived CDR1 and CDR2 are MDHEN and SYDVKM. V was shortened by 1 base and J by 2 bases, with 12 bases between the two germline ends. Combining the CDR3 with reference TRBV28 and TRBJ2-1 gives the whole variable domain DVKVTQSSRYLVKRTGEKVFLECVQDMDHENMFWYRQDPGLGLRLIYFSYDVKMKEKGDIPEGYSVSREKKERFSLILESASTNQTSMYLCASSLSTSYPYNEQFFGPGTRLTVL.

The chain employs TRBV28 and TRBJ2-7, with 7 bases that match TRBD1. The J segment lost 0 bases and the V segment lost 6 bases, leaving 2 bases of the junction unmatched. Germline CDR1 and CDR2: MDHEN and SYDVKM. This CDR3 region has 13 residues. CDR3 protein: CASSRDSSYEQYF. In DNA, the CDR3 is TGTGCCAGCAGCCGGGACAGCTCCTACGAGCAGTACTTC.

This rearrangement joins TRBV7-8 to TRBJ2-1; a possible D gene is TRBD1 (6 bases). CDR3 length: 16 residues. The V gene's germline CDR1 is SGHVS and CDR2 FQNEAQ. V gave up 5 bases and J gave up 0 bases, with 14 bases separating them. The CDR3 DNA reads TGTGCCAGCAGCACCTATACAGGGAGCTCCTACAATGAGCAGTTCTTC. It specifies CASSTYTGSSYNEQFF.

CDR3 in amino acids: CASSLGTVNTGELFF. In DNA form, the CDR3 reads TGTGCCAGCAGCCTCGGGACAGTTAACACCGGGGAGCTGTTTTTT. V and J are TRBV5-5 and TRBJ2-2, with TRBD1 matching over 7 bases. Trimming cost V 4 bases and J 2 bases; bases outside gene matches: 5. This CDR3 region has 15 residues. Germline V gene lookup returns CDR1 SGHKS and CDR2 YYEKEE (reference sequence).

CDR3 DNA: TGTGCCAGCAGCTTAGGACAGGGGCTATATAATTCACCCCTCCACTTT. Its translation: CASSLGQGLYNSPLHF. The chain couples TRBV11-2 to TRBJ1-6; 8 positions match TRBD1. The CDR3 sequence is 16 residues long. The germline V gene has CDR1 SGHAT and CDR2 FQNNGV. After removal of 1 base from V and 4 bases from J, the junction contained 3 bases not matched to a gene.

The chain carries TRBV30 and TRBJ2-3; TRBD2 agrees at 9 bases. V dropped 0 bases and J dropped 1; count of bases not matched to a gene: 11. Germline-derived CDR1 and CDR2 are GTSNPN and SVGIG (reference sequence). This CDR3 has 18 amino acids. The CDR3 DNA sequence: TGTGCCTGGAGTGTACGGGCGGGGGGGCCGTTAGGCACAGATACGCAGTATTTT. Translation: CAWSVRAGGPLGTDTQYF.

V usage is TRBV6-2 or TRBV6-3 and J usage is TRBJ1-2; possibly TRBD1 for D (6 bases). Germline V gene lookup returns CDR1 MNHEY and CDR2 SVGEGT. CDR3 length: 15 amino acids. Trimming took 6 bases from V and 8 from J, leaving 22 bases between them. Here the CDR3 DNA reads TGTGCCAGCAGCCCGGGGGCGGCCAGGGCAGGAGGCTACACCTTC. Translating gives CASSPGAARAGGYTF.

The genes are TRBV19 and TRBJ1-1; the D gene is possibly TRBD1 (6 bases). CDR1 and CDR2 (germline): LNHDA, SQIVND (reference sequence). Trimming took off 5 bases at V and 1 base at J, with 11 bases between the two ends. This CDR3 contains 14 residues. The DNA for the CDR3 is TGTGCCAGTAGTCGGGGACACCCGAACACTGAAGCTTTCTTT. Translating it yields CASSRGHPNTEAFF. Filled out from reference TRBV19 and TRBJ1-1, the complete variable domain reads DGGITQSPKYLFRKEGQNVTLSCEQNLNHDAMYWYRQDPGQGLRLIYYSQIVNDFQKGDIAEGYSVSREKKESFPLTVTSAQKNPTAFYLCASSRGHPNTEAFFGQGTRLTVV.

This chain uses TRBV19 with TRBJ2-7; weak D call: TRBD1 (6 bases). V lost 4 bases and J lost 5, with 12 bases in between. Germline lookup yields CDR1 LNHDA and CDR2 SQIVND (reference sequence). This CDR3 has 13 residues. In DNA form, the CDR3 reads TGTGCCAGTAGTAACAGGGTGGGACACGAGCAGTACTTC. Protein: CASSNRVGHEQYF.

The V call is TRBV18, the J call TRBJ1-4, with D possibly matching TRBD1 (5 bases). The CDR3 contains 15 residues. CDR1 is KGHSH and CDR2 is LQKENI in the germline V gene. V was clipped by 2 bases and J by 4 bases, with 11 bases between them. The CDR3 DNA sequence: TGTGCCAGCTCACCATCCCGACAGCTTAATGAAAAACTGTTTTTT. It specifies CASSPSRQLNEKLFF.

The chain recombines TRBV11-2 with TRBJ2-5; TRBD2 matches 8 bases. Germline loops: CDR1 SGHAT, CDR2 FQNNGV. After removal of 11 bases from V and 5 bases from J, the junction contained 16 bases not matched to a gene. CDR3 size: 15 residues. For the CDR3, the DNA is TGTGCCTCTTCGCCGGAGCGGGGGACGGTGGAGACCCAGTACTTC. Translated: CASSPERGTVETQYF.

Only one count was recorded for this clone. The CDR3 DNA reads as TGTGCCAGCAGCTTAGGGCTCGGGACTAGCGGGGCCAGCACAGATACGCAGTATTTT. Protein sequence: CASSLGLGTSGASTDTQYF. The chain has TRBV11-3 and TRBJ2-3; TRBD2 matches at 13 bases. This CDR3 region has 19 residues. V dropped 1 base and J dropped 0; count of bases not matched to a gene: 7. CDR1 is SGHNT and CDR2 is YENEEA in the germline V gene.

V gene TRBV9 combines with J gene TRBJ2-3; 8 bases are a match to TRBD2. J gave up 0 bases and V 7 bases, and 10 bases lay outside the gene matches. CDR3 length equals 16 residues. CDR1 SGDLS and CDR2 YYNGEE come from the germline V gene. The CDR3 DNA reads TGTGCCAGCCGAGGCGGGGGGTATTCTAGCACAGATACGCAGTATTTT. Its translation is CASRGGGYSSTDTQYF.

This clone was seen a few times. The chain joins TRBV25-1 to TRBJ2-3, with 7 bases lining up with TRBD1. The CDR3 is 14 residues long. V lost 2 bases to trimming and J lost 6 bases; unmatched junction nucleotides: 5. In germline, CDR1 is MGHDK, CDR2 SYGVNS. The CDR3 DNA reads as TGTGCCAGCAGTGAAACAGGGGAAGTGGATACGCAGTATTTT. Protein: CASSETGEVDTQYF.